The 28 T cell receptor beta chains in this list originate from one sample, sequenced in a study of CD8 T cells in Susac syndrome. Random hexamers were used to reverse transcribe the RNA input (about 0.45 to 1 ug). Via MiXCR, TCRdb re-called the immunoSEQ multiplex PCR reads, giving one row per CDR3 protein. The sample includes around 180,000 distinct CDR3 sequences, roughly 94% seen only once; the top ten take roughly 0.11%. The sample consisted of CD4+ T cells from PBMCs. Receptors originate from a human donor with Susac syndrome.

V and J are TRBV20-1 and TRBJ2-5; 7 positions agree with TRBD1. Germline V CDR1 and CDR2: DFQATT, SNEGSKA (reference sequence). With V trimmed by 8 bases and J by 5 bases, 11 bases remained unmatched. The CDR3 is 13 residues long. The CDR3 sequence is CSPTRQGWETQYF. CDR3 bases: TGCAGTCCCACACGACAGGGTTGGGAGACCCAGTACTTC.

The chain couples TRBV5-4 to TRBJ1-6, with TRBD1 identical over 7 bases. This CDR3 comprises 14 residues. Germline V gives CDR1 SGHNT, CDR2 YYREEE (reference sequence). Germline trimming cut 4 bases from V and 7 bases from J; bases unmatched to any gene: 5. CDR3 in amino acids: CASSPQGRNSPLHF. DNA of the CDR3: TGTGCCAGCAGCCCACAGGGGAGGAATTCACCCCTCCACTTT.

The chain recombines TRBV20-1 with TRBJ2-7; 9 bases map to TRBD1. This CDR3 comprises 15 residues. Germline V gene sequence: CDR1 DFQATT, CDR2 SNEGSKA (reference sequence). The V and J ends lost 5 bases and 12 bases, in that order; junction bases with no gene match: 20. In nucleotides, the CDR3 is TGCAGTGCTGGAACAAACATGGGGGGACAGGGAACCCTGTACTTC. This translates into CSAGTNMGGQGTLYF.

The gene calls are TRBV19 and TRBJ2-6; TRBD1 is a possible D gene (7 bases). From germline, CDR1 is LNHDA and CDR2 SQIVND (reference sequence). Trimming took 3 bases from V and 0 from J, leaving 15 bases between them. This CDR3 spans 18 amino acids. The CDR3 DNA reads as TGTGCCAGTAGTATCCAGACAGGGACTGACTCTGGGGCCAACGTCCTGACTTTC. This translates into CASSIQTGTDSGANVLTF. The complete variable domain, with remaining parts taken from reference TRBV19 and TRBJ2-6, reads DGGITQSPKYLFRKEGQNVTLSCEQNLNHDAMYWYRQDPGQGLRLIYYSQIVNDFQKGDIAEGYSVSREKKESFPLTVTSAQKNPTAFYLCASSIQTGTDSGANVLTFGAGSRLTVL.

The chain joins TRBV5-1 to TRBJ1-3; D is unresolved. Germline CDR1 reads SGHRS; CDR2 reads YFSETQ. V was cut by 0 bases and J by 5 bases, with 9 bases left in between. The CDR3 spans 14 residues. DNA for the CDR3: TGCGCCAGCAGCTTGGGGTCGGGGAGAAACACCATATATTTT. Its translation: CASSLGSGRNTIYF.

There are a few counts of this clonotype. The chain employs TRBV6-6 and TRBJ1-2, with unresolved D. The germline gives CDR1 MNHNY, CDR2 SVGAGI (reference sequence). V was pared by 5 bases and J by 2 bases, with 6 bases between. The CDR3 is 12 amino acids. The CDR3 bases are TGTGCCAGCAGTCCCGGGAACTATGGCTACACCTTC. It specifies CASSPGNYGYTF.

J is TRBJ2-3 and V is TRBV20-1, with 11 bases lining up with TRBD2. CDR1 and CDR2 from the germline V gene are DFQATT and SNEGSKA (reference sequence). This CDR3 contains 14 residues. V lost 7 bases, J lost 1 base, and 4 bases stayed unmatched. CDR3 region: CSGFSGGGTDTQYF. The DNA of the CDR3 is TGCAGTGGTTTTAGCGGGGGGGGCACAGATACGCAGTATTTT.

This chain connects TRBV2 to TRBJ2-5; 9 bases align to TRBD2. V lost 5 bases to trimming and J lost 9 bases; unmatched junction nucleotides: 4. Germline CDR1 and CDR2: SNHLY and FYNNEI. The CDR3 totals 12 residues. In nucleotides, the CDR3 is TGTGCCAGCAGTTCTAGCGGGGAGCCCCAGTACTTC. It encodes CASSSSGEPQYF.

This sequence joins TRBV7-9 and TRBJ2-7; D gene uncertain. The CDR3 spans 12 residues. The V gene's germline CDR1 is SEHNR and CDR2 FQNEAQ (reference sequence). Trimming pared 1 base from V and 6 bases from J, leaving 7 bases between. The DNA of the CDR3 is TGTGCCAGCAGCTTAGGTACGATCGAGCAGTACTTC. Amino acids: CASSLGTIEQYF.

The chain combines TRBV19 with TRBJ2-3; TRBD1 might be the D (5 bases). The V end lost 5 bases, the J end lost 4 bases, and 10 bases lay between the germline ends. Germline CDR1 is LNHDA and CDR2 is SQIVND (reference sequence). The CDR3 loop spans 13 amino acids. The CDR3 sequence is CASSVTAPDTQYF. CDR3 DNA: TGTGCCAGTAGTGTGACAGCCCCAGATACGCAGTATTTT.

The rearrangement uses TRBV18 and TRBJ1-6; 8 bases are shared with TRBD1. The CDR3 totals 15 residues. CDR1 is KGHSH and CDR2 is LQKENI in the germline V gene. J gave up 5 bases and V 3 bases, and 3 bases lay outside the gene matches. For the CDR3, the DNA is TGTGCCAGCTCACCCCAGGGACAGGATAATTCACCCCTCCACTTT. Amino acid sequence: CASSPQGQDNSPLHF.

This clonotype was seen a single time. The J gene is TRBJ2-3, the V gene TRBV20-1; D is possibly TRBD2 (6 bases). This CDR3 spans 16 amino acids. CDR1 and CDR2 (germline): DFQATT, SNEGSKA (reference sequence). V gave up 3 bases and J gave up 1 base, with 17 bases separating them. CDR3 nucleotides: TGCAGTGCTAGTAGTCTTGCGGGGCGGGGCACAGATACGCAGTATTTT. Encoded protein: CSASSLAGRGTDTQYF.

The chain links TRBV24-1 to TRBJ2-1, with 12 bases aligning to TRBD2. V was clipped by 9 bases and J by 4 bases; unmatched bases: 0. CDR3 length: 13 amino acids. CDR1 is KGHDR and CDR2 is SFDVKD in the germline V gene. The CDR3 loop reads CATGLAGYNEQFF. In nucleotides, the CDR3 is TGTGCCACCGGACTAGCGGGGTACAATGAGCAGTTCTTC.

The V and J genes are TRBV6-2 or TRBV6-3 and TRBJ2-3; 9 bases map to TRBD2. There are 15 residues in the CDR3. The junction had 8 bases not matched to a gene; V was cut back by 10 bases and J by 0 bases. Germline CDR1 reads MNHEY; CDR2 reads SVGEGT. CDR3 DNA: TGTGCCACCCCAAAGCGGGGGGCCAGCACAGATACGCAGTATTTT. Encoded protein: CATPKRGASTDTQYF.

V and J are TRBV7-9 and TRBJ2-1; no definite D call. CDR1 and CDR2 from the germline V gene are SEHNR and FQNEAQ (reference sequence). The CDR3 contains 15 residues. Trimming removed 2 bases from V and 2 bases from J, with 10 bases in between. The CDR3 spells CASSLKGSTYNEQFF. In DNA form, the CDR3 reads TGTGCCAGCAGCTTAAAGGGTTCCACCTACAATGAGCAGTTCTTC.

This chain links TRBV20-1 with TRBJ2-7; 9 positions match TRBD1. Germline lookup yields CDR1 DFQATT and CDR2 SNEGSKA (reference sequence). This CDR3 is built from 13 residues. The V and J ends lost 7 bases and 5 bases, in that order; junction bases with no gene match: 9. The CDR3 spells CSVPDRGWNEQYF. The CDR3 DNA is TGCAGTGTCCCTGACAGGGGGTGGAACGAGCAGTACTTC.

The chain uses TRBV6-5 and TRBJ2-1; TRBD1 aligns across 7 bases. The CDR3 loop spans 15 amino acids. The germline CDR1 and CDR2 sequences are MNHEY and SVGAGI. V trimming: 4 bases; J trimming: 2 bases; junction bases outside the gene matches: 5. This chain's CDR3 is CASSSGTAAYNEQFF. The DNA for the CDR3 is TGTGCCAGCAGTTCCGGGACAGCGGCCTACAATGAGCAGTTCTTC.

A single count supports this clonotype. The chain carries TRBV7-9 and TRBJ2-1, with TRBD2 matching 7 bases. Trimming removed 7 bases from V and 9 bases from J; junction bases left unmatched: 12. CDR1 and CDR2 from the germline V gene are SEHNR and FQNEAQ (reference sequence). The length of the CDR3 is 14 residues. CDR3 region: CASTLIRGGGEQFF. The CDR3 DNA sequence: TGTGCCAGCACTCTTATAAGGGGCGGGGGTGAGCAGTTCTTC. Full variable domain (remainder filled in from reference TRBV7-9 and TRBJ2-1): DTGVSQNPRHKITKRGQNVTFRCDPISEHNRLYWYRQTLGQGPEFLTYFQNEAQLEKSRLLSDRFSAERPKGSFSTLEIQRTEQGDSAMYLCASTLIRGGGEQFFGPGTRLTVL.

This sequence joins TRBV7-3 and TRBJ1-2; no reliable D call. The V gene's germline CDR1 is SGHTA and CDR2 FQGTGA. The CDR3 length is 12 residues. V lost 6 bases and J 6 bases, leaving 11 bases between the germline ends. The CDR3, as DNA: TGTGCCAGCAGTTTATATGGGAATGGCTACACCTTC. As protein: CASSLYGNGYTF.

This chain uses TRBV27 with TRBJ2-1; D not resolved. Trimming stripped 8 bases from V and 5 bases from J, with 13 bases between. Germline CDR1 reads MNHEY; CDR2 reads SMNVEV (reference sequence). This CDR3 is 13 amino acids long. The CDR3, as DNA: TGTGCCAGCGAGAGTGACACCAACAATGAGCAGTTCTTC. It encodes CASESDTNNEQFF.

The V and J genes are TRBV10-3 and TRBJ2-7, with D possibly being TRBD1 (5 bases). CDR3 length: 14 residues. The germline V gene encodes CDR1 ENHRY and CDR2 SYGVKD. V was shortened by 2 bases and J by 3 bases, with 11 bases between the two germline ends. CDR3 DNA: TGTGCCATCAGTGAGCCCAGGGTACTCTACGAGCAGTACTTC. It is translated as CAISEPRVLYEQYF.

The chain joins TRBV20-1 to TRBJ1-4; a possible D gene is TRBD1 (5 bases). The length of the CDR3 is 17 residues. V lost 5 bases to trimming and J lost 6 bases, with 25 bases between them. Germline V lookup: CDR1 DFQATT, CDR2 SNEGSKA (reference sequence). CDR3 amino acids: CSAPRFYDGRGDEKLFF. The DNA of the CDR3 is TGCAGTGCTCCTCGATTCTACGACGGTCGAGGGGATGAAAAACTGTTTTTT.

This rearrangement joins TRBV10-3 to TRBJ1-4; the match to TRBD1 covers 7 bases. CDR1 ENHRY and CDR2 SYGVKD come from the germline V gene. This CDR3 region has 14 residues. Trimming took 6 bases from V and 5 from J; bases not matched to a gene: 6. The CDR3 protein is CAIRAGTDNEKLFF. The CDR3 bases are TGTGCCATCAGAGCCGGGACAGACAATGAAAAACTGTTTTTT.

This clonotype showed up just once. The chain has TRBV27 and TRBJ2-7; weak D call: TRBD1 (6 bases). The V end lost 5 bases, the J end lost 4 bases, and 24 bases lay between the germline ends. CDR3 length equals 17 residues. CDR1 and CDR2 (germline): MNHEY, SMNVEV (reference sequence). CDR3 in DNA: TGTGCCAGCAGTCGACAGCTTCCGGGACACCCAGGATACGAGCAGTACTTC. Its translation: CASSRQLPGHPGYEQYF.

This chain links TRBV5-4 with TRBJ1-3, with D tentatively TRBD1 (5 bases). V shed 2 bases and J shed 3 bases, with 9 bases lying between them. Germline V gene sequence: CDR1 SGHNT, CDR2 YYREEE (reference sequence). The CDR3 is 14 amino acids. Written as DNA, the CDR3 is TGTGCCAGCAGCTTCCAGGGACTTGGAAACACCATATATTTT. Translating gives CASSFQGLGNTIYF.

The chain couples TRBV7-2 to TRBJ2-5; TRBD2 agrees at 7 bases. This CDR3 region has 13 residues. The germline CDR1 and CDR2 sequences are SGHTA and FQGNSA. V gave up 11 bases and J gave up 0 bases; unmatched junction bases: 6. This chain's CDR3 is CAATRGYQETQYF. The CDR3 bases are TGTGCCGCTACGCGGGGGTACCAAGAGACCCAGTACTTC. Variable domain in full (rest from reference TRBV7-2 and TRBJ2-5): GAGVSQSPSNKVTEKGKDVELRCDPISGHTALYWYRQSLGQGLEFLIYFQGNSAPDKSGLPSDRFSAERTGGSVSTLTIQRTQQEDSAVYLCAATRGYQETQYFGPGTRLLVL.

This chain connects TRBV20-1 to TRBJ2-7; 9 bases map to TRBD1. V was pared by 2 bases and J by 2 bases, with 4 bases of the junction left unmatched. Germline CDR1 DFQATT, CDR2 SNEGSKA (reference sequence). The CDR3 has 14 amino acids. CDR3 loop: CSARSRQGAYEQYF. For the CDR3, the DNA is TGCAGTGCTAGATCCCGACAGGGGGCCTACGAGCAGTACTTC.

V gene TRBV20-1 combines with J gene TRBJ2-7; no definite D call. V was trimmed by 3 bases and J by 3 bases, leaving 12 bases between them. This CDR3 comprises 13 residues. Looked up from germline, CDR1 is DFQATT and CDR2 is SNEGSKA (reference sequence). DNA for the CDR3: TGCAGTGCTAGGATCCGCACAAGCTACGAGCAGTACTTC. This gives the protein CSARIRTSYEQYF.